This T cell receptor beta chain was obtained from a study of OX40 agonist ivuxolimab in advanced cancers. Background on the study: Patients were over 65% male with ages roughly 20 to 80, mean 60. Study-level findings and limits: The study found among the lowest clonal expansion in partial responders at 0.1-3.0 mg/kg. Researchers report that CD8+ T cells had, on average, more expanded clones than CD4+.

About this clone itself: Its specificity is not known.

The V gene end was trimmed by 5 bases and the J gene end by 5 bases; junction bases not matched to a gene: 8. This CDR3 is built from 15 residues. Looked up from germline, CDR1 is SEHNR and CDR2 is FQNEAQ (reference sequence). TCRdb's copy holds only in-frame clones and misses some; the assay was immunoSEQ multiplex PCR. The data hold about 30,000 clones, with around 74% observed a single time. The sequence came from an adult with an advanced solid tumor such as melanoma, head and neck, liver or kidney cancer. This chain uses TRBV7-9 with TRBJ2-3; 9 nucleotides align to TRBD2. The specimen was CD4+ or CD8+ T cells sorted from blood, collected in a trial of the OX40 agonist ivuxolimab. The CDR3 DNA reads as TGTGCCAGCAGCCAACAGCGGGGGGCGGGAGATACGCAGTATTTT. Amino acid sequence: CASSQQRGAGDTQYF.